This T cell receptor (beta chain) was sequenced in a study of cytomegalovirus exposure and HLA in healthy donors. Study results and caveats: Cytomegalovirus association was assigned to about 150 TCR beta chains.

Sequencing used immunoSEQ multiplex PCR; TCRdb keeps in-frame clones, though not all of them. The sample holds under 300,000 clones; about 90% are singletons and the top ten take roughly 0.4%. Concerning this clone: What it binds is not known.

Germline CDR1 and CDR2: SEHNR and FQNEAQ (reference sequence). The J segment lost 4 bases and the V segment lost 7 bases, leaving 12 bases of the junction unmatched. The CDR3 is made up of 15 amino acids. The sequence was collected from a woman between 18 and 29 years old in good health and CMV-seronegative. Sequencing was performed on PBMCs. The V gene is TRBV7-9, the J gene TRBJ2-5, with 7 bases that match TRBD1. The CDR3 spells CASILGGYLGETQYF. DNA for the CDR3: TGTGCCAGCATCCTAGGGGGCTATTTAGGAGAGACCCAGTACTTC.